A selection of T cell receptor beta chains follows, all from one sample in a study of T cells in Graves' hyperthyroidism and ophthalmopathy. TCRdb fed the multiplex PCR reads into MiXCR, producing one record per CDR3 protein. The top ten clones hold 26% of a sample with about 550,000 distinct CDR3 sequences, roughly 20% of them seen once. Sequencing was carried out using blood. The receptor source for this set is a young man with Graves' hyperthyroidism. Both conserved end residues are part of each CDR3. The D gene is left open where the match is weak. Size tells how often a clone was seen (once, few, many) or the class of an expanded clone, and some rows leave it out.

d_call,clone_size,v_call,j_call,cdr3_aa,cdr3_nt
-,many,TRBV5-1,TRBJ1-5,CASSSGPGLGQPQHF,TGCGCCAGCAGCTCTGGACCGGGACTTGGGCAGCCCCAGCATTTT
-,many,TRBV10-3,TRBJ2-2,CAISLRTGELFF,TGTGCCATCAGTCTCAGGACCGGGGAGCTGTTTTTT
-,few,TRBV11-2,TRBJ2-7,CASSVGNTYEQYF,TGTGCCAGCAGCGTGGGGAACACCTACGAGCAGTACTTC
TRBD1,many,TRBV7-6,TRBJ1-3,CASSVRDRENTIYF,TGTGCCAGCAGCGTCCGGGACAGGGAAAACACCATATATTTT
-,-,TRBV6-5,TRBJ2-5,CAITRGTETQYF,TGTGCCATCACGAGGGGAACGGAGACCCAGTACTTC
-,many,TRBV6-5,TRBJ1-3,CATRGGNTIYF,TGTGCCACCCGGGGTGGAAACACCATATATTTT
-,few,TRBV9,TRBJ2-5,CASSVWTGTQETQYF,TGTGCCAGCAGCGTATGGACGGGGACCCAAGAGACCCAGTACTTC
-,many,TRBV30,TRBJ2-7,CASIGRFGEQYF,TGTGCCTCCATCGGACGGTTTGGCGAGCAGTACTTC
-,few,TRBV2,TRBJ2-5,CASSEGTGTETQHF,TGTGCCAGCAGTGAAGGAACAGGGACGGAGACCCAACACTTC
-,many,TRBV10-3,TRBJ1-3,CAISVSGPEGYGNTIYF,TGTGCCATCAGTGTGTCTGGTCCGGAGGGGTACGGAAACACCATATATTTT
-,many,TRBV28,TRBJ1-2,CASSFKGVYGYTF,TGTGCCAGCAGTTTCAAAGGGGTCTATGGCTACACCTTC
-,many,TRBV5-1,TRBJ2-2,CASSRALRGPGGTGELFF,TGCGCCAGCAGCAGAGCTTTGCGGGGCCCTGGCGGCACCGGGGAGCTGTTTTTT
-,many,TRBV19,TRBJ2-5,CATGDLLQETQYF,TGTGCCACAGGAGACCTGCTCCAAGAGACCCAGTACTTC
-,-,TRBV20-1,TRBJ2-7,CSARLGYEQYF,TGCAGTGCCAGACTGGGCTACGAGCAGTACTTC
-,-,TRBV6-4,TRBJ2-7,CASSSGDTYEQYF,TGTGCCAGCAGTTCTGGAGATACCTACGAGCAGTACTTC
TRBD1,many,TRBV12-3/TRBV12-4,TRBJ1-1,CASSSRQGRTEAFF,TGTGCCAGCAGTTCGCGACAGGGGAGGACTGAAGCTTTCTTT
-,many,TRBV20-1,TRBJ2-5,CSARVAGTQETQYF,TGCAGTGCTAGAGTCGCCGGGACTCAAGAGACCCAGTACTTC
-,many,TRBV2,TRBJ2-7,CASSLGHYEQYF,TGTGCCAGCAGTCTAGGACACTACGAGCAGTACTTC
-,many,TRBV19,TRBJ1-1,CATGGQFGVGSTEAFF,TGTGCCACCGGAGGACAGTTCGGGGTAGGGTCCACTGAAGCTTTCTTT
-,many,TRBV12-3/TRBV12-4,TRBJ1-2,CASSLWGGVTDGYTF,TGTGCCAGCAGTTTATGGGGGGGCGTGACGGATGGCTACACCTTC
-,-,TRBV12-5,TRBJ1-5,CASGDQGPPQPQHF,TGTGCTAGTGGCGACCAGGGTCCCCCTCAGCCCCAGCATTTT
-,-,TRBV20-1,TRBJ2-7,CSATGQAGGSYEQYF,TGCAGTGCTACCGGACAGGCGGGAGGCTCCTACGAGCAGTACTTC
TRBD1,many,TRBV7-9,TRBJ1-5,CASSRRDRINQPQHF,TGTGCCAGCAGCCGACGGGACAGGATCAATCAGCCCCAGCATTTT